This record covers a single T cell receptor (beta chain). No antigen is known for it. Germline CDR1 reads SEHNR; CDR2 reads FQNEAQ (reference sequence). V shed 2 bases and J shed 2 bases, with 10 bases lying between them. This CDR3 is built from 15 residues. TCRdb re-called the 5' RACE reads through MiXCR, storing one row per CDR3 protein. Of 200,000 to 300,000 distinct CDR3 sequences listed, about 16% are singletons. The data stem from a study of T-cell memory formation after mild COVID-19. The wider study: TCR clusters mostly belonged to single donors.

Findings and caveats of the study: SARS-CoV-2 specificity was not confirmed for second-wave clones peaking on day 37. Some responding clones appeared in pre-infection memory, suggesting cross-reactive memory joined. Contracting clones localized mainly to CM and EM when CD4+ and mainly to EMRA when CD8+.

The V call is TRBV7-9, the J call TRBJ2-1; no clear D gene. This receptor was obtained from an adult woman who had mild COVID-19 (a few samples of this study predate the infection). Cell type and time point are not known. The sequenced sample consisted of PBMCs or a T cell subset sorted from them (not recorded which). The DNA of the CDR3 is TGTGCCAGCAGCTTACAAGCTTCTACCTACAATGAGCAGTTCTTC. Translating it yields CASSLQASTYNEQFF.